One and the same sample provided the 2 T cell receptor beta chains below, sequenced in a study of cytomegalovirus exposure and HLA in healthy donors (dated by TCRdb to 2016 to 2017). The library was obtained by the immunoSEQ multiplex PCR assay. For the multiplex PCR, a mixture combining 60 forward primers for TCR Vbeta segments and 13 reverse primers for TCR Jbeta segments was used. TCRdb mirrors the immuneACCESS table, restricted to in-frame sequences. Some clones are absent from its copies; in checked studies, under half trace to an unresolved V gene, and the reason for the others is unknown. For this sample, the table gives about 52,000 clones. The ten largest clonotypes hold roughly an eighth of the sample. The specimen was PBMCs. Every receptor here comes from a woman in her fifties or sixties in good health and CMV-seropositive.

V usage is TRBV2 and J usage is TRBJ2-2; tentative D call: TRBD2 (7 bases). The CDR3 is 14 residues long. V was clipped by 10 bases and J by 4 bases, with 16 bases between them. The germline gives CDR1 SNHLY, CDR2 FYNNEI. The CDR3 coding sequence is TGTGCCACCCTGAGGGGGGGGGCCACCGGGGAGCTGTTTTTT. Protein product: CATLRGGATGELFF.

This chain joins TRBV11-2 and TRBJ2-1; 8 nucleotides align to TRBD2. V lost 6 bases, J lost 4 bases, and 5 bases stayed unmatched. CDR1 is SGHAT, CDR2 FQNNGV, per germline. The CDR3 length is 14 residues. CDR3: CASSYSGVYNEQFF. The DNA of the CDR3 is TGTGCCAGCAGTTATAGCGGGGTTTACAATGAGCAGTTCTTC.